The 14 T cell receptor beta chains below come from one sample, sequenced in a study of brain T cells in children with intractable seizures. Time point here: blood from clinic visit 5 months post-surgery; TSC patient then seizure free. Generated by immunoSEQ multiplex PCR, the TCRdb table keeps only in-frame clones and is missing some. The sample lists about 350,000 clones, about 93% occurring once. The specimen comprised peripheral blood, sampled around 5 months after surgery. The receptors here all came from a boy under two years old with tuberous sclerosis and intractable seizures.

The chain uses TRBV7-9 and TRBJ2-7; D unclear. The CDR3 covers 11 residues. Looked up from germline, CDR1 is SEHNR and CDR2 is FQNEAQ (reference sequence). V shed 6 bases and J shed 5 bases, with 8 bases lying between them. In nucleotides, the CDR3 is TGTGCCAGCAGTCAAATCAACGAGCAGTACTTC. Protein: CASSQINEQYF.

V gene TRBV3-1 (or the pseudogene TRBV3-2) combines with J gene TRBJ2-7; D perhaps matches TRBD2 (6 bases). Deletions cut 3 bases from V and 9 bases from J, with 18 bases between. The germline V gene has CDR1 LGHDT and CDR2 YNNKEL (reference sequence). The CDR3 totals 14 residues. CDR3 sequence: CASSHDGSLFGQYF. The CDR3 bases are TGTGCCAGCAGCCACGACGGGAGTTTGTTTGGGCAGTACTTC.

The J gene is TRBJ1-5, the V gene TRBV20-1, with 7 positions matching TRBD1. The germline V gene encodes CDR1 DFQATT and CDR2 SNEGSKA (reference sequence). V lost 3 bases, J lost 5 bases, and 7 bases stayed unmatched. This CDR3 is built from 14 residues. For the CDR3, the DNA is TGCAGTGCTAGTCAAGTCCAGGGGGATCAGCCCCAGCATTTT. Its translation is CSASQVQGDQPQHF.

The genes are TRBV7-5 and TRBJ2-1. TRBV7-5 is classified as a pseudogene. The CDR3 sequence is 17 residues long. This CDR3 is CARSSDVGKLGYNEQFF. As DNA, the CDR3 is TGTGCCAGAAGCTCGGACGTGGGTAAATTAGGGTACAATGAGCAGTTCTTC.

This chain links TRBV5-4 with TRBJ1-6, with TRBD1 identical over 8 bases. The CDR3 has 15 amino acids. The ends lost 4 bases at V and 12 bases at J; junction bases unmatched: 12. Germline-derived CDR1 and CDR2 are SGHNT and YYREEE (reference sequence). The CDR3 DNA follows: TGTGCCAGCAGCACAGGGACAGGACAGAATGGACCCCTCCACTTT. It is translated as CASSTGTGQNGPLHF.

This chain links TRBV9 with TRBJ2-2; TRBD2 agrees at 16 bases. The CDR3 consists of 23 residues. The V gene's germline CDR1 is SGDLS and CDR2 YYNGEE. Trimming removed 0 bases from V and 5 bases from J; junction bases left unmatched: 19. CDR3 DNA sequence: TGTGCCAGCAGCGTAGGGGTGCTGGGGACTAGCGGGAGGGAACCATACCTAACCGGGGAGCTGTTTTTT. The encoded protein is CASSVGVLGTSGREPYLTGELFF.

V and J are TRBV4-2 and TRBJ1-6; a weak D match, TRBD1 (6 bases). CDR3 length: 17 amino acids. Trimming removed 4 bases at V and 7 bases at J, with 20 bases between. CDR1 is LGHNA and CDR2 is YNFKEQ in the germline V gene. In DNA, the CDR3 is TGTGCCAGCAGCCGAGCCGGGTGGGGGCTGAAGAATTCACCCCTCCACTTT. Translated: CASSRAGWGLKNSPLHF.

V usage is TRBV12-5 and J usage is TRBJ1-3; 10 positions agree with TRBD1. Looked up from germline, CDR1 is LGHNT and CDR2 is FRNRAP. Trimming removed 2 bases from V and 8 bases from J; junction bases left unmatched: 12. There are 17 residues in the CDR3. The CDR3 loop is CASGLYGQGDLLDTIYF. The CDR3, as DNA: TGTGCTAGTGGTTTGTACGGACAGGGGGATTTGTTAGACACCATATATTTT.

This clone was counted once. This sequence joins TRBV21-1 and TRBJ2-1; the table's D gene call, TRBD2, was not cross checked with the DNA. TRBV21-1 is deemed a pseudogene. This CDR3 has 15 amino acids. The CDR3 sequence: CASRPGLAGLKEQFF. CDR3 DNA sequence: TGTGCCAGCAGACCGGGACTAGCGGGACTAAAGGAGCAGTTCTTC.

The chain is built from TRBV28 and TRBJ2-5; TRBD1 agrees at 7 bases. The germline V gene encodes CDR1 MDHEN and CDR2 SYDVKM. CDR3 length equals 14 residues. The V gene end was trimmed by 6 bases and the J gene end by 2 bases; junction bases not matched to a gene: 6. CDR3 nucleotide sequence: TGTGCCAGCAGCCTGGGACAGACGCAAGAGACCCAGTACTTC. Protein sequence: CASSLGQTQETQYF.

This chain joins TRBV24-1 and TRBJ1-5; no clear D. The V and J ends lost 3 bases and 7 bases respectively, with 9 bases between them. The germline V gene encodes CDR1 KGHDR and CDR2 SFDVKD. The CDR3 has 13 amino acids. CDR3 protein: CATSDGGWQPQHF. CDR3 bases: TGTGCCACCAGTGATGGCGGTTGGCAGCCCCAGCATTTT.

The V and J genes are TRBV14 and TRBJ1-1, with 9 nucleotides matching TRBD1. The CDR3 sequence is 16 residues long. Germline assignment: CDR1 SGHDN and CDR2 FVKESK. V trimming: 2 bases; J trimming: 5 bases; junction bases outside the gene matches: 9. The CDR3, as DNA: TGTGCCAGCAGCCAAAAAGCCGGGACAGGGAGAACTGAAGCTTTCTTT. Its protein product is CASSQKAGTGRTEAFF.

The chain employs TRBV19 and TRBJ2-3; 7 nucleotides agree with TRBD2. The CDR3 runs to 15 residues. V was clipped by 2 bases and J by 3 bases; unmatched bases: 5. In germline, CDR1 is LNHDA, CDR2 SQIVND (reference sequence). CDR3 in amino acids: CASSIWDYETDTQYF. The CDR3 bases are TGTGCCAGTAGTATATGGGACTATGAGACAGATACGCAGTATTTT.

The CDR3 loop reads CASSPDRETLTEAFF. The CDR3, as DNA: TGTGCCAGCAGCCCGGACAGGGAAACCCTCACTGAAGCTTTCTTT. This chain connects TRBV28 to TRBJ1-1; 8 bases are shared with TRBD1. The V and J ends lost 6 bases and 4 bases, in that order; junction bases with no gene match: 10. The germline gives CDR1 MDHEN, CDR2 SYDVKM. CDR3 length: 15 amino acids. Using reference TRBV28 and TRBJ1-1 for the parts outside the CDR3, the full variable domain is DVKVTQSSRYLVKRTGEKVFLECVQDMDHENMFWYRQDPGLGLRLIYFSYDVKMKEKGDIPEGYSVSREKKERFSLILESASTNQTSMYLCASSPDRETLTEAFFGQGTRLTVV.